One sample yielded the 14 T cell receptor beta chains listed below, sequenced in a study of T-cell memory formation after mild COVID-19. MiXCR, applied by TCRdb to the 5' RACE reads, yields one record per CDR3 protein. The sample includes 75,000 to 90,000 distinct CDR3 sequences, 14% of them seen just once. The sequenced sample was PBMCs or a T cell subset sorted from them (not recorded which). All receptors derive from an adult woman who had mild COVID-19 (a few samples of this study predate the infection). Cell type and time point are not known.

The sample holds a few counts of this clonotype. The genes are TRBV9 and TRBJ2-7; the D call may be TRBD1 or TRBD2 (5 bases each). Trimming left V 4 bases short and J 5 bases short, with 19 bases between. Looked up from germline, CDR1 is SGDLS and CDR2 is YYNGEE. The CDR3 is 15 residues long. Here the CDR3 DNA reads TGTGCCAGCAGCATGGGACCTGGAATAAAGGACGAGCAGTACTTC. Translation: CASSMGPGIKDEQYF.

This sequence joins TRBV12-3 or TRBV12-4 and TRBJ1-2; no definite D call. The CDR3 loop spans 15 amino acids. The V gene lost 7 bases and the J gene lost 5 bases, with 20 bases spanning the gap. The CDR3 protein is CASNTIPGLGYGYTF. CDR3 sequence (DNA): TGTGCCAGCAACACCATCCCGGGCCTCGGGTATGGCTACACCTTC.

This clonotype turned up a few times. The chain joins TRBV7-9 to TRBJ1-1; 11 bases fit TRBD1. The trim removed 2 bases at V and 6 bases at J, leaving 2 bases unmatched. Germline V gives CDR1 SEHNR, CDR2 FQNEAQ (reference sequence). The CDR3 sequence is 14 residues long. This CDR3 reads CASSLRTGGSEAFF. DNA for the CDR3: TGTGCCAGCAGCTTAAGGACAGGGGGCTCTGAAGCTTTCTTT.

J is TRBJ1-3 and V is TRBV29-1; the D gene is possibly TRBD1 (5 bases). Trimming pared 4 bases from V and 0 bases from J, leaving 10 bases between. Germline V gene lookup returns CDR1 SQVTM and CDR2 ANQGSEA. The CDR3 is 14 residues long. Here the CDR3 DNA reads TGCAGCGTTGCGTTGGGGGGCTCTGGAAACACCATATATTTT. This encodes CSVALGGSGNTIYF. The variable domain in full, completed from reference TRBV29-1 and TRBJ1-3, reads SAVISQKPSRDICQRGTSLTIQCQVDSQVTMMFWYRQQPGQSLTLIATANQGSEATYESGFVIDKFPISRPNLTFSTLTVSNMSPEDSSIYLCSVALGGSGNTIYFGEGSWLTVV.

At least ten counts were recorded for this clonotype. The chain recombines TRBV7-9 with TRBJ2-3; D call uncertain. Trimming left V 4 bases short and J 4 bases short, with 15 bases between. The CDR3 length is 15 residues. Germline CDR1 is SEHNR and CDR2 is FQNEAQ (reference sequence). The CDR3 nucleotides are TGTGCCAGCAGCTCCCGACATGTTTGGCCAGATACGCAGTATTTT. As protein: CASSSRHVWPDTQYF.

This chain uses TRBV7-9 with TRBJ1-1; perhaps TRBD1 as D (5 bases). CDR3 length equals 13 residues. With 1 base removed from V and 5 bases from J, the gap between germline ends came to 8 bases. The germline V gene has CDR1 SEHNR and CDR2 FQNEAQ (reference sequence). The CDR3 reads CASSLDGGTEAFF. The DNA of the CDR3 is TGTGCCAGCAGCTTAGATGGGGGGACTGAAGCTTTCTTT.

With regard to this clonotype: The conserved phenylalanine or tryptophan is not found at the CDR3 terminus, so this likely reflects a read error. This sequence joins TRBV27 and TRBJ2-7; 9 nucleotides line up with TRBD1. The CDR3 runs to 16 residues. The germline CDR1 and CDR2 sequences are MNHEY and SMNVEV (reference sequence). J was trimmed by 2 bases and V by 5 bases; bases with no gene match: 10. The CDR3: CASSAAGTGLTYEQYL. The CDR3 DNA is TGTGCCAGCAGTGCAGCCGGGACAGGGCTTACCTACGAGCAGTACCTC.

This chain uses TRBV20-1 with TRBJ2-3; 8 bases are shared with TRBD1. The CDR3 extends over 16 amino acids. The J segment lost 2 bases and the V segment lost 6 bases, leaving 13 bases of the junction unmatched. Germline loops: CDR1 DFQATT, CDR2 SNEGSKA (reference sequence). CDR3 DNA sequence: TGCAGTGCCTCGTTCTTTTCAGGGGGCTCCACAGATACGCAGTATTTT. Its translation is CSASFFSGGSTDTQYF.

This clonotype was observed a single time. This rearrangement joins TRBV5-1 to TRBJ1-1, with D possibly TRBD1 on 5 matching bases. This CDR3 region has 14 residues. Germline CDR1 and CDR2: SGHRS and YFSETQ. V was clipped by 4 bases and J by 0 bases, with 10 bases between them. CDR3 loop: CASSRGELNTEAFF. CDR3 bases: TGCGCCAGCAGCCGGGGGGAGTTGAACACTGAAGCTTTCTTT.

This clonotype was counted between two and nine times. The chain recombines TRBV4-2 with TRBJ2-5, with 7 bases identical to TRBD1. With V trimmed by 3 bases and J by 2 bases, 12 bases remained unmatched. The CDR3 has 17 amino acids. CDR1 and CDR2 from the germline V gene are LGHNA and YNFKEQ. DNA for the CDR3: TGTGCCAGCAGCCAGGTGTTTGAGGGGGCCGAACAAGAGACCCAGTACTTC. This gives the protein CASSQVFEGAEQETQYF.

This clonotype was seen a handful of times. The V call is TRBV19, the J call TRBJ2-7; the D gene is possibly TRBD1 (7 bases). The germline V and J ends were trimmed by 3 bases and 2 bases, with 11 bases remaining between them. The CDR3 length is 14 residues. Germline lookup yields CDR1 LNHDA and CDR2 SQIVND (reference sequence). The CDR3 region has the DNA TGTGCCAGTAGTATTTCAGGGGGGACCTACGAGCAGTACTTC. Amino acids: CASSISGGTYEQYF.

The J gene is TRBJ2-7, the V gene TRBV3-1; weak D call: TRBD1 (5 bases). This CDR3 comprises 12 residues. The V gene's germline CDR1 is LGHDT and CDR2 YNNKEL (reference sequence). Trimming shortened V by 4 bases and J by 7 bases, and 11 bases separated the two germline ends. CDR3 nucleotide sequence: TGTGCCAGCAGCCTCGAGCCAGGGGAGCAGTACTTC. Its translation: CASSLEPGEQYF.

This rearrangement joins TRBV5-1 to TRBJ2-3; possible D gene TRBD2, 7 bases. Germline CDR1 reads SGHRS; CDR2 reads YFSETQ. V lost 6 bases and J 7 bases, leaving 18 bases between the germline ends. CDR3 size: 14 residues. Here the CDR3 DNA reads TGCGCCAGCATGCCCGGGGGGCCCCCAAATACGCAGTATTTT. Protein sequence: CASMPGGPPNTQYF.

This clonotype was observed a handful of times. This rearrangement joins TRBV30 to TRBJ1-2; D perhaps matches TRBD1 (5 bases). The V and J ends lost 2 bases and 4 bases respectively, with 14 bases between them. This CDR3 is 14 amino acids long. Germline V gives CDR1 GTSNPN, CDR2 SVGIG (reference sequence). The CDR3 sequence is CAWSLGQLTYGYTF. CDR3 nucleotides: TGTGCCTGGAGTCTTGGACAACTTACCTATGGCTACACCTTC. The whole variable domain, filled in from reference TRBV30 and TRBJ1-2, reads SQTIHQWPATLVQPVGSPLSLECTVEGTSNPNLYWYRQAAGRGLQLLFYSVGIGQISSEVPQNLSASRPQDRQFILSSKKLLLSDSGFYLCAWSLGQLTYGYTFGSGTRLTVV.